A single sample gave rise to the 4 T cell receptor beta chains below, sequenced in a study of tissue T cells after allogeneic stem cell transplantation. The sample's time point: mouse harvest day 7 after allogeneic transplant. Tail vein injection delivered 10^7 T-cell-depleted bone marrow cells and 10^6 splenic CD5+ T cells. Some clones are missing from TCRdb's copy, which holds only in-frame ones; the method was immunoSEQ multiplex PCR. The sample contains 6,500 to 7,500 clones, 50% of which appear only once. The specimen was gut tissue. The receptors stem from a female BALB/c mouse given C57BL/6 T cells with graft-versus-host disease after an allogeneic hematopoietic cell transplant.

As concerns this clone: Each gene name is a mouse one. With the read ending 1 residue before the CDR3 end, the germline J gene is used to fill in that end. The chain carries TRBV26 and TRBJ2-3; 12 nucleotides agree with TRBD2. The CDR3 covers 15 residues. Germline V gene data show CDR1 as KGHPV and CDR2 as FQNQEV (reference sequence). Unmatched junction bases numbered 3, after V lost 6 bases and J lost 2 bases. The CDR3 reads CASRGDWGAAETLYF. The part of the CDR3 DNA that was read is TGTGCCAGCAGGGGGGACTGGGGGGCTGCAGAAACGCTGTAT.

With respect to this clone: The listed genes are named as in mouse. Sequencing ends 1 residue short of the CDR3 end; the germline J gene provides the rest. V and J are TRBV13-3 and TRBJ2-5; D gene unclear. CDR1 and CDR2 (germline): NNHDY, SYVADS. Trimming shortened V by 1 base and J by 0 bases, and 9 bases separated the two germline ends. The CDR3 covers 15 residues. Partial CDR3 DNA: TGTGCCAGCAGTGATAGAACATTTAACCAAGACACCCAGTAC. Translating gives CASSDRTFNQDTQY. The full-length CDR3 reads as CASSDRTFNQDTQYF.

As regards this clone: The gene names here belong to mouse. The CDR3 goes on 1 residue after the read ends, and that part is filled in from the germline J gene. The chain recombines TRBV3 with TRBJ2-4; 7 positions agree with TRBD2. The CDR3 has 15 residues. With 2 bases clipped from V and 2 bases from J, the junction kept 4 bases outside the gene matches. CDR1 is SNHLY, CDR2 FYNGKV, per germline (reference sequence). Partial CDR3 DNA: TGTGCCAGCAGCTTATACTGGGGACTTCAAAACACCTTGTAC. Translating gives CASSLYWGLQNTLY. The full CDR3 protein is CASSLYWGLQNTLYF. Complete variable domain (other parts from reference TRBV3 and TRBJ2-4): GPKVLQIPSHQIIDMGQMVTLNCDPVSNHLYFYWYKQILGQQMEFLVNFYNGKVMEKSKLFKDQFSVERPDGSYFTLKIQPTALEDSAVYFCASSLYWGLQNTLYFGAGTRLSVL.

A word on this clone: All gene names here are mouse names. The CDR3 extends 1 residue past the end of the read, so its final part is completed from the germline J gene. The chain combines TRBV26 with TRBJ2-1, with 10 bases lining up with TRBD2. V trimming: 4 bases; J trimming: 4 bases; junction bases outside the gene matches: 4. The CDR3 runs to 15 residues. CDR1 and CDR2 from the germline V gene are KGHPV and FQNQEV (reference sequence). The CDR3 here is CASSRSTGGYAEQFF. The CDR3 bases that were read are TGTGCCAGCAGTCGCTCGACTGGGGGGTATGCTGAGCAGTTC.